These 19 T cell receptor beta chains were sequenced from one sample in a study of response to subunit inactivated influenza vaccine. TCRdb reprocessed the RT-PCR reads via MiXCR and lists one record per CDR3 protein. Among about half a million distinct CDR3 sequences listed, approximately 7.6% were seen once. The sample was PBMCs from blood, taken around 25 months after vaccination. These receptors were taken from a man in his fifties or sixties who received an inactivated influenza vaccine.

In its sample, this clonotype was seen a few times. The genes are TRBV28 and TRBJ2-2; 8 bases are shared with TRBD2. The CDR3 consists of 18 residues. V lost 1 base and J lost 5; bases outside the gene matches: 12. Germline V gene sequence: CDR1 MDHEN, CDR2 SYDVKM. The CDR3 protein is CASSLSRLAQDRTGELFF. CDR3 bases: TGTGCCAGCAGTTTATCCCGACTAGCGCAGGACCGGACCGGGGAGCTGTTTTTT.

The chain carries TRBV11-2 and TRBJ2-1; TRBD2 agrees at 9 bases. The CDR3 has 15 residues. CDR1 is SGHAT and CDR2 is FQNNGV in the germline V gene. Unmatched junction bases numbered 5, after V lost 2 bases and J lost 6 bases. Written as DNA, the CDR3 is TGTGCCAGCAGCTTATGGGCTAGCGGGACCAATGAGCAGTTCTTC. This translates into CASSLWASGTNEQFF.

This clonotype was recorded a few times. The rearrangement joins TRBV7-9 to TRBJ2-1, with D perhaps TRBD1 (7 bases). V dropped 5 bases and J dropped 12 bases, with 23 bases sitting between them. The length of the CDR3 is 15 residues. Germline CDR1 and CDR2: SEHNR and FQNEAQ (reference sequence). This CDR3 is CASSGEVTGIGLQFF. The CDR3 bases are TGTGCCAGCAGCGGGGAGGTGACAGGGATCGGGTTGCAGTTCTTC.

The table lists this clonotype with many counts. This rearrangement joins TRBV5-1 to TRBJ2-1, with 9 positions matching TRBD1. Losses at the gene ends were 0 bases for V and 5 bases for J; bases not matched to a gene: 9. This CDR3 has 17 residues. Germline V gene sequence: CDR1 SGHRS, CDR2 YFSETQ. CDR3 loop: CASSLASGTGRNNEQFF. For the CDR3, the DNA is TGCGCCAGCAGCTTGGCTTCAGGGACAGGGAGGAACAATGAGCAGTTCTTC. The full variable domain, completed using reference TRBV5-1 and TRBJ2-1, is KAGVTQTPRYLIKTRGQQVTLSCSPISGHRSVSWYQQTPGQGLQFLFEYFSETQRNKGNFPGRFSGRQFSNSRSEMNVSTLELGDSALYLCASSLASGTGRNNEQFFGPGTRLTVL.

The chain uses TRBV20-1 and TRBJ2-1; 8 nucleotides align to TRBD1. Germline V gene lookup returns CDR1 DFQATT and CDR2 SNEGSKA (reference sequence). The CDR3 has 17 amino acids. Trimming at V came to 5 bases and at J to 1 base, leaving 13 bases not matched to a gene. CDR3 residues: CSAQGAPPPLSYNEQFF. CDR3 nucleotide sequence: TGCAGTGCTCAGGGGGCGCCCCCTCCCTTATCCTACAATGAGCAGTTCTTC.

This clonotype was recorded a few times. CDR3 sequence: CSAATGGRFSYEQYF. Here the CDR3 DNA reads TGCAGTGCCGCGACAGGGGGCCGATTCTCCTACGAGCAGTACTTC. The gene calls are TRBV20-1 and TRBJ2-7; TRBD1 matches 10 bases. The CDR3 covers 15 residues. The V gene's germline CDR1 is DFQATT and CDR2 SNEGSKA (reference sequence). V was pared by 6 bases and J by 0 bases, with 8 bases of the junction left unmatched.

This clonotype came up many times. CDR3 nucleotide sequence: TGTGCCAGCAGCGGACTAGCGGAAACCAAGGGGTTCTTC. It is translated as CASSGLAETKGFF. The J gene is TRBJ2-1, the V gene TRBV12-3 or TRBV12-4, with 10 bases aligning to TRBD2. J was trimmed by 15 bases and V by 6 bases; bases with no gene match: 11. CDR3 length equals 13 residues.

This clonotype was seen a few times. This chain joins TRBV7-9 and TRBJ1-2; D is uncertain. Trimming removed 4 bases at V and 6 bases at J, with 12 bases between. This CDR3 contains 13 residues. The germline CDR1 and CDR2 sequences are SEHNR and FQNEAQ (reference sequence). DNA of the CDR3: TGTGCCAGCAGCTATCCGGGGAGAGATGGCTACACCTTC. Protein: CASSYPGRDGYTF.

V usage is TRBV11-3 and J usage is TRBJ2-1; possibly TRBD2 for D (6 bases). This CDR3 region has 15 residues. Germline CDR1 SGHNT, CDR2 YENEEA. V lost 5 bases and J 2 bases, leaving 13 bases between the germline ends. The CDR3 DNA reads TGTGCCAGCAGCCCTCGGGGGAAAACCTACAATGAGCAGTTCTTC. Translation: CASSPRGKTYNEQFF.

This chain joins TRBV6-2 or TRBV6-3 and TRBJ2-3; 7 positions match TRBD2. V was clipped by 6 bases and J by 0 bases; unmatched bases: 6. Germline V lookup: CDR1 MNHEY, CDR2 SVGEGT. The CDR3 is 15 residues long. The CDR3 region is CASRGLVDSTDTQYF. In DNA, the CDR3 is TGTGCCAGCAGAGGACTAGTTGATAGCACAGATACGCAGTATTTT.

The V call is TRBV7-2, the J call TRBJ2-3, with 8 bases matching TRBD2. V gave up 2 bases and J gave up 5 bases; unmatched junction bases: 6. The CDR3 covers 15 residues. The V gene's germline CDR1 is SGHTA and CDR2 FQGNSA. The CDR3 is CASSLYGRALDTQYF. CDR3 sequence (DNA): TGTGCCAGCAGCTTATACGGGAGGGCCTTAGATACGCAGTATTTT.

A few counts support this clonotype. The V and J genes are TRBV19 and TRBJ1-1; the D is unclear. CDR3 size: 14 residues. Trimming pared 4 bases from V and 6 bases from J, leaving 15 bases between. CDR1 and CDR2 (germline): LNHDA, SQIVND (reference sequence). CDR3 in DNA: TGTGCCAGTAGTAGGTCCCCAGTGGTCCCTGAAGCTTTCTTT. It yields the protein CASSRSPVVPEAFF. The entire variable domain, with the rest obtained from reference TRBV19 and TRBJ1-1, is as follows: DGGITQSPKYLFRKEGQNVTLSCEQNLNHDAMYWYRQDPGQGLRLIYYSQIVNDFQKGDIAEGYSVSREKKESFPLTVTSAQKNPTAFYLCASSRSPVVPEAFFGQGTRLTVV.

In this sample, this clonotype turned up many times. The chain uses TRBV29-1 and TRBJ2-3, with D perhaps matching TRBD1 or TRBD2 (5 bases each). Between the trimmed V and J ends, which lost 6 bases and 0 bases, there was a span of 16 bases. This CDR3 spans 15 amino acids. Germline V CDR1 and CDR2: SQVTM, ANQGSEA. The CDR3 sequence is CSVGDGTTSTDTQYF. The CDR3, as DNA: TGCAGCGTGGGGGACGGAACAACTAGCACAGATACGCAGTATTTT.

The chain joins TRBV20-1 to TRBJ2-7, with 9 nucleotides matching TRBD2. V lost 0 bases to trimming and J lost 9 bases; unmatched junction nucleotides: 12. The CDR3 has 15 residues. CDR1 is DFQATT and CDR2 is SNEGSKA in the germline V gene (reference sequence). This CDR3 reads CSARDILAGPSGQYF. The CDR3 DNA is TGCAGTGCTAGAGATATCCTAGCGGGACCCTCGGGGCAGTACTTC.

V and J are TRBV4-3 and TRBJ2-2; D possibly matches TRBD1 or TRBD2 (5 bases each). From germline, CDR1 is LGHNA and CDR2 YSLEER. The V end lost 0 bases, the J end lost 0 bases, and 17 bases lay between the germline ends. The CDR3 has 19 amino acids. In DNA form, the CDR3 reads TGCGCCAGCAGCCAAGATTATGTCATGAGGGGTTCGAACACCGGGGAGCTGTTTTTT. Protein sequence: CASSQDYVMRGSNTGELFF.

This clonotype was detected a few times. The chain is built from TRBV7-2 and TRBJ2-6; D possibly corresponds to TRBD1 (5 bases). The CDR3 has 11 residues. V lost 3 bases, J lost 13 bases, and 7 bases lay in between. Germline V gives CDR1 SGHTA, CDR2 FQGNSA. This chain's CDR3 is CASSFGQVLTF. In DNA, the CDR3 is TGTGCCAGCAGCTTCGGACAAGTCCTGACTTTC.

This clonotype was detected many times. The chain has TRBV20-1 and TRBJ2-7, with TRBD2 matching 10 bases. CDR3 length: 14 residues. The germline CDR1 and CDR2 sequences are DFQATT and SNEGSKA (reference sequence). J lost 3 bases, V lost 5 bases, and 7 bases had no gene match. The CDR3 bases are TGCAGTGCTTTTAGACTAGCGGGTAGCTACGAGCAGTACTTC. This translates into CSAFRLAGSYEQYF.

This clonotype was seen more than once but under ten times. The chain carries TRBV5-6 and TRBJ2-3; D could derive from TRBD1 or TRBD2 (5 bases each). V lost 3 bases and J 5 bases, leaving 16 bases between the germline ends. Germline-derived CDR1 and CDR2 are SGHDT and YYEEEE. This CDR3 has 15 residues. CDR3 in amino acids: CASSSPGLRVDTQYF. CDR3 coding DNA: TGTGCCAGCAGCTCCCCGGGGCTCCGGGTAGATACGCAGTATTTT.

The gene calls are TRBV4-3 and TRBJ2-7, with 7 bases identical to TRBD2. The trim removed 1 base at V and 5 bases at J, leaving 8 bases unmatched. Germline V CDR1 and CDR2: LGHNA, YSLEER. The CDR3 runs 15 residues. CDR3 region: CASSQGGGGVHEQYF. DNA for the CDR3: TGCGCCAGCAGCCAAGGCGGGGGAGGTGTCCACGAGCAGTACTTC.